This T cell receptor (beta chain) was obtained from a study of blood T cell repertoires in COVID-19. Study in general: The analysed material was cDNA or gDNA that came from T cells, B-cell-depleted T cells, or PBMCs.

Source study methods: Amplification with reference gene primers provided the estimates of nucleated cell counts. Method: immunoSEQ multiplex PCR; TCRdb's copy keeps in-frame clones and lacks some. The V and J calls and clone size were taken over from that table, and D and trimming were inferred from the DNA. The repertoire holds about 190,000 clones, with approximately 90% as singletons. Material: peripheral blood. The sequence came from a man aged 35-49 years with active or convalescent COVID-19.

CDR3 residues: CASSRGYGYTF. CDR3 sequence (DNA): TGTGCCAGCAGCCGGGGGTATGGCTACACCTTC. The chain has TRBV7-9 and TRBJ1-2; weak D call: TRBD1 (5 bases). The CDR3 extends over 11 amino acids. V gave up 5 bases and J gave up 5 bases, with 6 bases separating them. From germline, CDR1 is SEHNR and CDR2 FQNEAQ (reference sequence).